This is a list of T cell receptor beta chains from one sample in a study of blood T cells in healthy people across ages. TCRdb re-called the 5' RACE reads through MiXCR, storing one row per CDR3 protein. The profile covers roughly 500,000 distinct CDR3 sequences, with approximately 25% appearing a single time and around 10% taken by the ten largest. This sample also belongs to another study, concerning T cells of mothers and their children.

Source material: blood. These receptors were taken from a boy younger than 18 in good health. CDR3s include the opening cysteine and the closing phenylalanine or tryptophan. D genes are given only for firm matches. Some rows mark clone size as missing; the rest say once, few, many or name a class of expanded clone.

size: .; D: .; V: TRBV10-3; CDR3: CAVSEGRSYNEQFF
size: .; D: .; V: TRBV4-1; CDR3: CASSQVEASGETQYF
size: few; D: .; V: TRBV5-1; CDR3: CASSLAYRNEQYF
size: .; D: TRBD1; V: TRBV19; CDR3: CASSIAVRGMQTQYF
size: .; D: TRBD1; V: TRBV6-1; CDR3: CASSELTGGNYGYTF
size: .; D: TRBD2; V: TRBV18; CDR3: CASSRTSGGRYEQYF
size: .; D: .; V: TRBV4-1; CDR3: CASSFPGNQPQHF
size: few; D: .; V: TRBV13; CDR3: CASSLRRAHEQYF
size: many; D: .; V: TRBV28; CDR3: CASSPRWGTNYGYTF
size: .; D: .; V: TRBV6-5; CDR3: CASSYSPGGGYTF
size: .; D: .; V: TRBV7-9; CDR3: CASSSNRVRSPLHF
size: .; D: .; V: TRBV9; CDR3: CVSSVGAGLQQETQYF
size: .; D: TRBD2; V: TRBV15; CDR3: CATSREVGLAGGYEQYF
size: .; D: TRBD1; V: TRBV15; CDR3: CATSIARDSWDF
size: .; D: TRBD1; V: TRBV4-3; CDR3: CASSQDEGQFYF
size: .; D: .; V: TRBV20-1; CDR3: CSASTGTPSSYNEQFF
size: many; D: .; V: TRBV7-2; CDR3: CASSSRGTETQYF
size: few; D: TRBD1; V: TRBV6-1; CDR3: CASSGGGMTGANTEAFF
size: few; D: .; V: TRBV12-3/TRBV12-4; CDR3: CASSRQGQKTQYF
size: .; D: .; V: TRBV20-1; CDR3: CSASRRGLYNEQFF
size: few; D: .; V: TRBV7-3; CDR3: CASSSSQKDTQYF
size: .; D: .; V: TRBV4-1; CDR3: CASALDPNTEAFF
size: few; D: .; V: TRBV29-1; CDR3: CSVASLYGYTF
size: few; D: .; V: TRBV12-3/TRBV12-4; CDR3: CASRTQGVGEKLFF